The 27 T cell receptor beta chains below come from one sample, sequenced in a study of blood T cell repertoires in COVID-19. This table comes from immunoSEQ multiplex PCR, and its TCRdb copy is limited to in-frame clones, with some not included. The table records some 220,000 clones, 80% of them present only once. The sequenced sample was peripheral blood. These receptors were taken from a woman aged 70-85 years with acute or convalescent COVID-19.

The chain is built from TRBV19 and TRBJ2-1, with 7 bases lining up with TRBD1. CDR1 LNHDA and CDR2 SQIVND come from the germline V gene (reference sequence). V dropped 5 bases and J dropped 0; count of bases not matched to a gene: 4. The CDR3 is made up of 15 amino acids. CDR3 loop: CASSRDRPSYNEQFF. CDR3 nucleotide sequence: TGTGCCAGTAGTCGGGACAGACCCTCCTACAATGAGCAGTTCTTC. Filled out from reference TRBV19 and TRBJ2-1, the complete variable domain reads DGGITQSPKYLFRKEGQNVTLSCEQNLNHDAMYWYRQDPGQGLRLIYYSQIVNDFQKGDIAEGYSVSREKKESFPLTVTSAQKNPTAFYLCASSRDRPSYNEQFFGPGTRLTVL.

The chain has TRBV30 and TRBJ2-3, with 8 bases aligning to TRBD2. Germline V gives CDR1 GTSNPN, CDR2 SVGIG (reference sequence). This CDR3 spans 15 amino acids. Germline trimming cut 5 bases from V and 1 base from J; bases unmatched to any gene: 8. CDR3 nucleotide sequence: TGTGCCTGGGCCAGGGCGGGGGGCGGCACAGATACGCAGTATTTT. It translates to CAWARAGGGTDTQYF.

V is TRBV30 and J is TRBJ1-4, with 7 bases matching TRBD1. Trimming removed 6 bases from V and 4 bases from J; junction bases left unmatched: 5. Germline CDR1 and CDR2: GTSNPN and SVGIG (reference sequence). This CDR3 region has 13 residues. As DNA, the CDR3 is TGTGCCTGTACCGGGACAGATAATGAAAAACTGTTTTTT. Residues: CACTGTDNEKLFF. Variable domain in full (rest from reference TRBV30 and TRBJ1-4): SQTIHQWPATLVQPVGSPLSLECTVEGTSNPNLYWYRQAAGRGLQLLFYSVGIGQISSEVPQNLSASRPQDRQFILSSKKLLLSDSGFYLCACTGTDNEKLFFGSGTQLSVL.

The chain links TRBV6-5 to TRBJ1-4, with 8 positions matching TRBD1. Germline CDR1 reads MNHEY; CDR2 reads SVGAGI. V lost 4 bases and J lost 7; bases outside the gene matches: 5. The CDR3 loop spans 14 amino acids. The CDR3 coding sequence is TGTGCCAGCAGTTTTCGGACAGGGAGTGAAAAACTGTTTTTT. This encodes CASSFRTGSEKLFF.

This chain links TRBV14 with TRBJ2-7, with 8 bases lining up with TRBD1. The V segment lost 4 bases and the J segment 1 base; nucleotides outside the gene matches: 3. Germline lookup yields CDR1 SGHDN and CDR2 FVKESK. The CDR3 sequence is 14 residues long. CDR3 residues: CASSRTGPSYEQYF. The CDR3, as DNA: TGTGCCAGCAGCCGGACAGGGCCTTCCTACGAGCAGTACTTC. Full variable domain (remainder filled in from reference TRBV14 and TRBJ2-7): EAGVTQFPSHSVIEKGQTVTLRCDPISGHDNLYWYRRVMGKEIKFLLHFVKESKQDESGMPNNRFLAERTGGTYSTLKVQPAELEDSGVYFCASSRTGPSYEQYFGPGTRLTVT.

The genes are TRBV15 and TRBJ2-7; TRBD2 might be the D (6 bases). The CDR3 is 15 residues long. Between the trimmed V and J ends, which lost 1 base and 5 bases, there was a span of 15 bases. Germline V CDR1 and CDR2: LNHNV, YYDKDF (reference sequence). The CDR3 DNA follows: TGTGCCACCAGCAGAGGGGGTGCGGGGCAAGACGAGCAGTACTTC. This gives the protein CATSRGGAGQDEQYF.

This clone was seen more than once but under ten times. V is TRBV9 and J is TRBJ2-2; weak D call: TRBD1 (6 bases). This CDR3 has 17 residues. The germline CDR1 and CDR2 sequences are SGDLS and YYNGEE. Trimming took 4 bases from V and 4 from J, leaving 20 bases between them. CDR3 loop: CASSLNGAGDRTGELFF. For the CDR3, the DNA is TGTGCCAGCAGCCTAAATGGGGCAGGGGATCGCACCGGGGAGCTGTTTTTT.

The rearrangement uses TRBV6-1 and TRBJ2-1, with TRBD2 matching over 13 bases. CDR3 size: 16 residues. Germline CDR1 MNHNS, CDR2 SASEGT. Unmatched junction bases numbered 8, after V lost 4 bases and J lost 8 bases. CDR3 coding DNA: TGTGCCAGCAGTGTTACTACTAGCGGGGGGGCATATGAGCAGTTCTTC. Its translation: CASSVTTSGGAYEQFF.

CDR3 in amino acids: CSVRLLAGTKGQFF. The CDR3, as DNA: TGCAGCGTTAGGTTGCTAGCGGGGACGAAAGGGCAGTTCTTC. The V call is TRBV29-1, the J call TRBJ2-1; TRBD2 agrees at 9 bases. The CDR3 length is 14 residues. Germline V gene data show CDR1 as SQVTM and CDR2 as ANQGSEA. Germline trimming cut 5 bases from V and 12 bases from J; bases unmatched to any gene: 14.

The V and J genes are TRBV24-1 and TRBJ2-6, with D unresolved. The CDR3 consists of 16 residues. Germline V gene data show CDR1 as KGHDR and CDR2 as SFDVKD. Between the trimmed V and J ends, which lost 3 bases and 0 bases, there was a span of 8 bases. In DNA, the CDR3 is TGTGCCACCAGTGATCAGGCGATCTCTGGGGCCAACGTCCTGACTTTC. Translating gives CATSDQAISGANVLTF.

The V gene is TRBV5-8, the J gene TRBJ2-5; D is perhaps TRBD1 (6 bases). The V gene lost 4 bases and the J gene lost 1 base, with 11 bases spanning the gap. This CDR3 region has 14 residues. CDR1 is SGHTS and CDR2 is YDEGEE in the germline V gene. The CDR3 reads CASSPQDSQETQYF. Here the CDR3 DNA reads TGTGCCAGCAGCCCGCAGGACAGCCAAGAGACCCAGTACTTC.

In DNA, the CDR3 is TGCGCCAGCAGCGACCCTAGCGGGGGGATCAATGAGCAGTTCTTC. As protein: CASSDPSGGINEQFF. The chain joins TRBV5-1 to TRBJ2-1, with 11 bases fitting TRBD2. CDR1 is SGHRS, CDR2 YFSETQ, per germline. V was clipped by 4 bases and J by 6 bases; unmatched bases: 6. The CDR3 loop spans 15 amino acids.

This clone has just a few counts. This rearrangement joins TRBV7-2 to TRBJ2-5, with 9 positions matching TRBD2. This CDR3 has 15 amino acids. V shed 1 base and J 5 bases; nucleotides not matched to a gene: 5. Germline CDR1 SGHTA, CDR2 FQGNSA. CDR3 sequence reads: CASSLGGLATETQYF. CDR3 in DNA: TGTGCCAGCAGCTTAGGAGGACTAGCGACGGAGACCCAGTACTTC.

V is TRBV11-2 and J is TRBJ1-1; TRBD1 matches at 11 bases. Germline V gives CDR1 SGHAT, CDR2 FQNNGV. The CDR3 loop spans 15 amino acids. The V segment lost 5 bases and the J segment 5 bases; nucleotides outside the gene matches: 7. The CDR3 coding sequence is TGTGCCAGCAGCCCGGGGACAGGGGGAAATACTGAAGCTTTCTTT. This sequence encodes CASSPGTGGNTEAFF.

This clone was observed a few times. The J gene is TRBJ1-5, the V gene TRBV29-1; D gene uncertain. CDR1 and CDR2 from the germline V gene are SQVTM and ANQGSEA. The germline V and J ends were trimmed by 4 bases and 0 bases, with 4 bases remaining between them. The CDR3 is 12 amino acids. The CDR3 loop is CSVGYSNQPQHF. CDR3 sequence (DNA): TGCAGCGTTGGTTATAGCAATCAGCCCCAGCATTTT.

The gene calls are TRBV27 and TRBJ2-6; D is perhaps TRBD1 (5 bases). The CDR3 consists of 16 residues. Looked up from germline, CDR1 is MNHEY and CDR2 is SMNVEV (reference sequence). The V end lost 6 bases, the J end lost 4 bases, and 16 bases lay between the germline ends. The CDR3 reads CASSPFGAGGANVLTF. For the CDR3, the DNA is TGTGCCAGCAGCCCCTTTGGGGCAGGCGGGGCCAACGTCCTGACTTTC.

This chain connects TRBV7-9 to TRBJ2-3, with 12 bases fitting TRBD2. Germline lookup yields CDR1 SEHNR and CDR2 FQNEAQ (reference sequence). V lost 4 bases, J lost 4 bases, and 9 bases stayed unmatched. There are 17 residues in the CDR3. CDR3 in amino acids: CASSSEVGLAGSDTQYF. CDR3 DNA sequence: TGTGCCAGCAGCTCCGAGGTCGGACTAGCGGGGTCAGATACGCAGTATTTT. The variable domain in full, completed from reference TRBV7-9 and TRBJ2-3, reads DTGVSQNPRHKITKRGQNVTFRCDPISEHNRLYWYRQTLGQGPEFLTYFQNEAQLEKSRLLSDRFSAERPKGSFSTLEIQRTEQGDSAMYLCASSSEVGLAGSDTQYFGPGTRLTVL.

This clone has more than one count but fewer than ten. The chain recombines TRBV11-2 with TRBJ2-1, with 8 positions matching TRBD2. From germline, CDR1 is SGHAT and CDR2 FQNNGV. There are 18 residues in the CDR3. The junction had 9 bases not matched to a gene; V was cut back by 0 bases and J by 2 bases. CDR3 sequence: CASSLESLAGIPYNEQFF. CDR3 nucleotides: TGTGCCAGCAGCTTAGAGTCCCTAGCGGGCATACCCTACAATGAGCAGTTCTTC.

The chain is built from TRBV10-3 and TRBJ1-3; no clear D. Per the germline V gene, CDR1 is ENHRY and CDR2 is SYGVKD. The CDR3 loop spans 14 amino acids. V shed 0 bases and J shed 5 bases, with 8 bases lying between them. The CDR3 protein is CAISESSERNTIYF. Here the CDR3 DNA reads TGTGCCATCAGTGAGTCGTCGGAGAGAAACACCATATATTTT.

The chain uses TRBV25-1 and TRBJ1-4; a weak D match, TRBD1 (6 bases). This CDR3 region has 15 residues. In germline, CDR1 is MGHDK, CDR2 SYGVNS. The V and J ends lost 5 bases and 6 bases respectively, with 16 bases between them. The CDR3 sequence is CASSNLGGTYEKLFF. The CDR3 DNA reads as TGTGCCAGCAGTAATCTGGGGGGGACATATGAAAAACTGTTTTTT.

With respect to this clone: A read error may produce the germline difference seen at one junction end. The V and J genes are TRBV11-2 and TRBJ2-1, with 8 bases matching TRBD2. The CDR3 is made up of 14 amino acids. The germline gives CDR1 SGHAT, CDR2 FQNNGV. CDR3 residues: CASSLDHTSGIVIF. The CDR3 DNA sequence: TGTGCCAGCAGCTTAGACCATACTAGCGGAATAGTAATCTTC.

This chain links TRBV7-2 with TRBJ2-1, with 10 bases aligning to TRBD2. Trimming removed 2 bases from V and 6 bases from J; junction bases left unmatched: 4. In germline, CDR1 is SGHTA, CDR2 FQGNSA. The CDR3 is 15 residues long. The CDR3 spells CASSLTSGEFNEQFF. The CDR3 nucleotides are TGTGCCAGCAGCTTAACTAGCGGGGAGTTCAATGAGCAGTTCTTC.

This chain joins TRBV27 and TRBJ2-1, with D perhaps TRBD1 (5 bases). The CDR3 has 15 residues. Germline V gene sequence: CDR1 MNHEY, CDR2 SMNVEV (reference sequence). Trimming took off 3 bases at V and 4 bases at J, with 13 bases between the two ends. The DNA for the CDR3 is TGTGCCAGCAGTTTTGACAGAGCACTTTACAATGAGCAGTTCTTC. It translates to CASSFDRALYNEQFF.

Only a few counts were recorded for this clone. Other DNA sequences of this sample code for an identical CDR3. V and J are TRBV7-2 and TRBJ1-2; TRBD1 agrees at 9 bases. After removal of 1 base from V and 4 bases from J, the junction contained 7 bases not matched to a gene. CDR1 and CDR2 (germline): SGHTA, FQGNSA. The CDR3 has 16 amino acids. CDR3 in DNA: TGTGCCAGCAGCTTAGAGGGGACAGGGAGAACCTATGGCTACACCTTC. The encoded protein is CASSLEGTGRTYGYTF.

J is TRBJ2-2 and V is TRBV6-2 or TRBV6-3, with D unresolved. Germline V gene sequence: CDR1 MNHEY, CDR2 SVGEGT. V lost 5 bases and J 7 bases, leaving 20 bases between the germline ends. The CDR3 loop spans 16 amino acids. The CDR3 DNA sequence: TGTGCCAGCAGTGTTCTTCCAGGAAGAGCTGGCGGGGAGCTGTTTTTT. Amino acids: CASSVLPGRAGGELFF.

The chain combines TRBV3-1 (or the pseudogene TRBV3-2) with TRBJ1-5; 7 positions agree with TRBD1. The CDR3 covers 13 residues. With 5 bases clipped from V and 4 bases from J, the junction kept 2 bases outside the gene matches. The germline V gene encodes CDR1 LGHDT and CDR2 YNNKEL (reference sequence). The CDR3 DNA is TGTGCCAGCAGCTTACAGGGGAATCAGCCCCAGCATTTT. Residues: CASSLQGNQPQHF.

This chain uses TRBV7-9 with TRBJ1-5; a possible D gene is TRBD1 (5 bases). V lost 4 bases to trimming and J lost 1 base, with 11 bases between them. This CDR3 has 15 amino acids. The germline CDR1 and CDR2 sequences are SEHNR and FQNEAQ (reference sequence). The CDR3 region is CASSSTRESNQPQHF. The CDR3 bases are TGTGCCAGCAGCTCCACCAGGGAAAGCAATCAGCCCCAGCATTTT.